This is a list of T cell receptor beta chains from one sample in a study of blood T cell repertoires in COVID-19. Sequenced by immunoSEQ multiplex PCR; TCRdb stores in-frame clones only, minus some. The sample lists some 190,000 clones; over 70% were seen once. Sequenced input: PBMCs or T cells enriched from blood (not recorded which). The source of these receptors is a man in his sixties who had been exposed to COVID-19. Each CDR3 is given with its conserved first and last residue. Each record gives: CDR3 protein, CDR3 DNA, clone size, V gene, J gene, D gene. The D gene is left open where the match is weak. Size is stated for part of the rows, as once, few or many counts, or as a class when the clone is expanded.

cdr3_aa: CASQLETGANVLTF; cdr3_nt: TGTGCCAGTCAACTTGAAACTGGGGCCAACGTCCTGACTTTC; clone_size: .; v_call: TRBV7-9; j_call: TRBJ2-6; d_call: .
cdr3_aa: CASTSSVAYEQYF; cdr3_nt: TGTGCCAGCACCTCCTCGGTTGCCTACGAGCAGTACTTC; clone_size: .; v_call: TRBV6-5; j_call: TRBJ2-7; d_call: .
cdr3_aa: CASSPRQSYGYTF; cdr3_nt: TGTGCCAGCAGTCCTAGACAGAGCTATGGCTACACCTTC; clone_size: .; v_call: TRBV27; j_call: TRBJ1-2; d_call: .
cdr3_aa: CASSRGQGAYYSPLHF; cdr3_nt: TGTGCCAGCAGCCGCGGACAGGGGGCATATTACTCACCCCTCCACTTT; clone_size: once; v_call: TRBV7-9; j_call: TRBJ1-6; d_call: TRBD1
cdr3_aa: CASSVVSGTGTDTQYF; cdr3_nt: TGTGCCAGCAGCGTAGTGAGTGGGACAGGGACAGATACGCAGTATTTT; clone_size: .; v_call: TRBV9; j_call: TRBJ2-3; d_call: TRBD1
cdr3_aa: CASSGQGWGTEAFF; cdr3_nt: TGCGCCAGCAGCGGACAGGGCTGGGGGACTGAAGCTTTCTTT; clone_size: .; v_call: TRBV5-1; j_call: TRBJ1-1; d_call: TRBD1
cdr3_aa: CASSQETGWGANEKLFF; cdr3_nt: TGCGCCAGCAGCCAAGAAACGGGGTGGGGGGCTAATGAAAAACTGTTTTTT; clone_size: .; v_call: TRBV4-3; j_call: TRBJ1-4; d_call: .
cdr3_aa: CASSPRQGTNEKLFF; cdr3_nt: TGTGCCAGCAGCCCGAGACAGGGAACTAATGAAAAACTGTTTTTT; clone_size: .; v_call: TRBV9; j_call: TRBJ1-4; d_call: TRBD1
cdr3_aa: CSVGGQNEKLFF; cdr3_nt: TGCAGCGTCGGAGGACAGAATGAAAAACTGTTTTTT; clone_size: once; v_call: TRBV29-1; j_call: TRBJ1-4; d_call: .
cdr3_aa: CASSQAGTPSDF; cdr3_nt: TGTGCCAGCAGCCAAGCCGGGACACCGTCAGACTTC; clone_size: few; v_call: TRBV3-1/TRBV3-2; j_call: TRBJ2-7; d_call: .
cdr3_aa: CASSPQRIPGNYGYTF; cdr3_nt: TGTGCCAGCTCACCACAGCGGATCCCGGGGAACTATGGCTACACCTTC; clone_size: .; v_call: TRBV18; j_call: TRBJ1-2; d_call: .
cdr3_aa: CASSENEGSPLHF; cdr3_nt: TGTGCCAGCAGTGAGAATGAGGGTTCACCCCTCCACTTT; clone_size: .; v_call: TRBV25-1; j_call: TRBJ1-6; d_call: .
cdr3_aa: CASSSGFSNVLTF; cdr3_nt: TGTGCCAGCAGTTCAGGGTTTTCCAACGTCCTGACTTTC; clone_size: .; v_call: TRBV12-3/TRBV12-4; j_call: TRBJ2-6; d_call: .
cdr3_aa: CASNSGQVFSSPLHF; cdr3_nt: TGTGCCAGCAATTCCGGACAGGTCTTTAGCTCACCCCTCCACTTT; clone_size: .; v_call: TRBV27; j_call: TRBJ1-6; d_call: TRBD1